The entry that follows covers one TCR beta chain sequence. Some clones are missing from TCRdb's copy, which holds only in-frame ones; the method was immunoSEQ multiplex PCR. Found here are about 140,000 clones, over 70% of them singletons; the top ten hold under 4.5%. Germline V gives CDR1 MRHNA, CDR2 SNTAGT. The CDR3 runs 13 residues. Unmatched junction bases numbered 2, after V lost 5 bases and J lost 7 bases. The data belong to a study of blood T cell repertoires in COVID-19. Across the study: The United States, Italy and Spain were the sources of the acute and convalescent COVID-19 samples. Nucleic acid was either cDNA or gDNA, and it came from T cells, B-cell-depleted T cells, or PBMCs.

This chain connects TRBV6-4 to TRBJ2-1; TRBD2 agrees at 10 bases. The sequence was obtained from a man in his forties or fifties in a cohort exposed to, infected with or recovered from COVID-19 (not recorded which). The sequencing sample was made of PBMCs or T cells enriched from blood (not recorded which). This CDR3 is CASSRTSGNEQFF. In nucleotides, the CDR3 is TGTGCCAGCAGTCGGACTAGCGGTAATGAGCAGTTCTTC.